The source of this TCR beta chain is a study of cytomegalovirus exposure and HLA in healthy donors. Study-wide findings and caveats: In a later analysis, parvovirus B19, influenza, CMV and Epstein-Barr virus appeared linked to several top co-occurrence clusters. A few CMV-associated chains proved CMV antigen-specific in vitro. In a later analysis, DRB1 alleles had the most associated TCRs; HLA-C alleles the fewest.

13 Jbeta primers and 60 Vbeta primers were used for the PCR. Clones were read by immunoSEQ multiplex PCR, and TCRdb kept only the in-frame ones, dropping some. Of approximately 160,000 clones listed, approximately 80% were seen once; the top ten hold around 7%. For this clone: Its antigen remains unknown.

The donors were healthy bone marrow donors. Trimming removed 6 bases from V and 8 bases from J, with 8 bases in between. Germline values: CDR1 MNHNS, CDR2 SASEGT. The CDR3 has 12 amino acids. Source material: PBMCs. The clonotype originates from a middle-aged woman in good health and CMV-seropositive. The rearrangement links TRBV6-1 to TRBJ1-6; unclear D gene. The CDR3 DNA reads TGTGCCAGCAGGTCCGGAGATTCACCCCTCCACTTT. Its protein product is CASRSGDSPLHF.